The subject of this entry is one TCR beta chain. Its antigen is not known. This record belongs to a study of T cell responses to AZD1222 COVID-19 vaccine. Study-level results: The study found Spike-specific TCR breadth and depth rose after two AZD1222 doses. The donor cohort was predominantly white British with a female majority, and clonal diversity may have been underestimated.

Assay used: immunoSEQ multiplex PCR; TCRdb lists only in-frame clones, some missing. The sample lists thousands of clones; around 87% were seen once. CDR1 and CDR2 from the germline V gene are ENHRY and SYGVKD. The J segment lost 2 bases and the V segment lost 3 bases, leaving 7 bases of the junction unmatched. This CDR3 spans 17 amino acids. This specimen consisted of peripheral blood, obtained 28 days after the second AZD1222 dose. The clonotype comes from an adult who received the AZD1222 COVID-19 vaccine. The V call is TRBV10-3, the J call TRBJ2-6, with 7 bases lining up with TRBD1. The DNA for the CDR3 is TGTGCCATCAGTGATAGAGCCCAGGGGGCTGGGGCCAACGTCCTGACTTTC. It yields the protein CAISDRAQGAGANVLTF.